These T cell receptor beta chains were read from a single sample in a study of blood T cell repertoires in COVID-19. The assay was immunoSEQ multiplex PCR, and TCRdb's table has in-frame clones only and misses some. The repertoire holds 150,000 or so clones, with approximately 82% as singletons. Source material: PBMCs or T cells enriched from blood (not recorded which). The receptors stem from a man aged 50 to 59 who had recovered from COVID-19. CDR3s include the opening cysteine and the closing phenylalanine or tryptophan. The D gene is left open where the match is weak. Where a row states a size, it is once, few, many or the class of an expanded clone; other rows omit it.

CDR3	DNA	V	J	size	D
CASSLRGQGYEQFF	TGTGCCAGCAGTCTGAGAGGACAAGGTTATGAGCAGTTCTTC	TRBV6-5	TRBJ2-1	.	.
CASSSGTGYQETQYF	TGCGCCAGCAGCTCCGGGACAGGGTACCAAGAGACCCAGTACTTC	TRBV5-1	TRBJ2-5	.	TRBD1
CAWTAGNNNQPQHF	TGTGCCTGGACGGCAGGGAATAACAATCAGCCCCAGCATTTT	TRBV30	TRBJ1-5	.	.
CASRGSGEGNTIYF	TGTGCCAGCAGAGGTTCAGGGGAGGGAAACACCATATATTTT	TRBV6-5	TRBJ1-3	.	.
CASSSYTEAFF	TGTGCCAGCAGTTCGTACACTGAAGCTTTCTTT	TRBV6-2/TRBV6-3	TRBJ1-1	.	.
CASSLPGQGAYEQYF	TGTGCCAGCAGCCTACCGGGACAGGGGGCGTACGAGCAGTACTTC	TRBV7-8	TRBJ2-7	.	TRBD1
CASSQEPRVQGAGAQYF	TGCGCCAGCAGCCAAGAACCCCGGGTACAGGGTGCTGGGGCCCAGTACTTC	TRBV4-1	TRBJ2-5	.	.
CATSDSGTAGYYGYTF	TGTGCCACCAGTGATTCCGGGACTGCTGGGTACTATGGCTACACCTTC	TRBV24-1	TRBJ1-2	.	.
CASGTGGREQYF	TGTGCTAGTGGTACAGGGGGCCGCGAGCAGTACTTC	TRBV12-5	TRBJ2-7	once	TRBD1
CAWVGLAGSSYNEQFF	TGTGCTTGGGTAGGACTAGCGGGGAGCTCCTACAATGAGCAGTTCTTC	TRBV30	TRBJ2-1	.	TRBD2
CASSRGTGVNYGYTF	TGTGCCAGCAGTCGCGGGACAGGAGTAAACTATGGCTACACCTTC	TRBV3-1/TRBV3-2	TRBJ1-2	.	TRBD1
CASSLVQDLEQFF	TGTGCCAGCAGCTTAGTTCAGGATCTCGAGCAGTTCTTC	TRBV7-9	TRBJ2-1	.	.
CASSRWGEETQYF	TGTGCCAGCAGCCGGTGGGGGGAAGAGACCCAGTACTTC	TRBV3-1/TRBV3-2	TRBJ2-5	.	.
CATISASGGVSTDTQYF	TGTGCCACCATCTCTGCTAGCGGGGGGGTTAGCACAGATACGCAGTATTTT	TRBV24-1	TRBJ2-3	.	TRBD2
CASSTRDRGRRGGYTF	TGTGCCAGCAGCACCAGGGACAGGGGGAGGCGAGGTGGCTACACCTTC	TRBV9	TRBJ1-2	.	TRBD1
CASSTGQGSPYEQYF	TGTGCCAGTAGTACTGGACAGGGAAGTCCCTACGAGCAGTACTTC	TRBV19	TRBJ2-7	.	TRBD1
CASSKGLNEKLFF	TGTGCCAGCTCCAAGGGACTTAATGAAAAACTGTTTTTT	TRBV19	TRBJ1-4	.	.
CASRLSQGYNEQFF	TGTGCCAGCAGGCTATCACAGGGATACAATGAGCAGTTCTTC	TRBV5-5	TRBJ2-1	.	.
CASSLTDRGNYGYTF	TGTGCCAGCAGCCTTACAGACAGGGGAAACTATGGCTACACCTTC	TRBV3-1/TRBV3-2	TRBJ1-2	few	TRBD1
CAWTLPGGAGYTF	TGTGCCTGGACCCTTCCGGGGGGAGCGGGCTACACCTTC	TRBV30	TRBJ1-2	.	.
CASSLLRWQGNQPQHF	TGTGCCAGCAGTTTATTACGGTGGCAGGGCAATCAGCCCCAGCATTTT	TRBV27	TRBJ1-5	.	.
CASSRDRTSGELFF	TGTGCCAGCAGCCGGGACAGGACCTCCGGGGAGCTGTTTTTT	TRBV7-6	TRBJ2-2	.	TRBD1
CASSYGQGAGGNTIYF	TGTGCCAGCAGCTACGGACAGGGGGCTGGTGGAAACACCATATATTTT	TRBV7-2	TRBJ1-3	.	TRBD1
CASTRDTAYEQYF	TGTGCCAGCACCCGGGACACCGCCTACGAGCAGTACTTC	TRBV5-4	TRBJ2-7	once	.
CASRDREGYTEAFF	TGTGCCAGCAGGGACAGGGAGGGGTACACTGAAGCTTTCTTT	TRBV27	TRBJ1-1	.	TRBD1
CASSLTSGGSYNEQFF	TGCGCCAGCAGCTTAACTAGCGGGGGATCATACAATGAGCAGTTCTTC	TRBV5-1	TRBJ2-1	.	TRBD2
CASSLASAFFANTGELFF	TGTGCCAGCAGCTTGGCTAGCGCCTTCTTCGCGAACACCGGGGAGCTGTTTTTT	TRBV7-9	TRBJ2-2	.	.
CASSINTGGMDGYTF	TGTGCCAGTAGTATCAATACAGGGGGAATGGATGGCTACACCTTC	TRBV19	TRBJ1-2	.	TRBD1
CASSQEERGRVQFF	TGCGCCAGCAGCCAAGAGGAACGGGGGAGGGTGCAGTTCTTC	TRBV4-1	TRBJ2-1	.	TRBD2
CASSLAGTSGGEQFF	TGTGCCAGCAGCTTAGCCGGGACTAGCGGGGGGGAGCAGTTCTTC	TRBV7-9	TRBJ2-1	.	TRBD2
CASKTAVLANTGELFF	TGTGCCAGTAAAACAGCGGTCCTCGCGAACACCGGGGAGCTGTTTTTT	TRBV19	TRBJ2-2	.	.
CANIISANQPQHF	TGTGCCAACATTATCAGCGCAAATCAGCCCCAGCATTTT	TRBV21-1	TRBJ1-5	few	.
CASSLQGANYGYTF	TGCGCCAGCAGCCTCCAGGGGGCAAACTATGGCTACACCTTC	TRBV5-1	TRBJ1-2	.	TRBD1
CASSEGAGASRYF	TGTGCCAGCAGTGAAGGGGCAGGTGCCTCAAGATACTTC	TRBV6-1	TRBJ2-4	.	.
CATSDRQGLNEQFF	TGTGCCACCAGTGATCGACAGGGCCTCAATGAGCAGTTCTTC	TRBV24-1	TRBJ2-1	.	TRBD1
CASSPRDSANYGYTF	TGTGCCAGCAGCCCACGGGACAGCGCTAACTATGGCTACACCTTC	TRBV7-8	TRBJ1-2	.	TRBD1
CASSLHVGTGRTDTQYF	TGTGCCAGCAGCCTGCACGTCGGGACAGGGCGCACAGATACGCAGTATTTT	TRBV5-8	TRBJ2-3	.	TRBD1
CSVEEIDGSANEQFF	TGCAGCGTTGAAGAGATAGATGGTAGCGCGAATGAGCAGTTCTTC	TRBV29-1	TRBJ2-1	.	.
CASSKASLDRGEGSNQPQHF	TGTGCCAGCAGCAAAGCGAGTCTTGACAGGGGTGAGGGGAGCAATCAGCCCCAGCATTTT	TRBV21-1	TRBJ1-5	.	.
CASSVAPTANYGYTF	TGTGCCAGCAGCGTAGCGCCAACGGCTAACTATGGCTACACCTTC	TRBV14	TRBJ1-2	.	.
CASSQVSEQYF	TGTGCCAGCAGCCAAGTGAGCGAGCAGTACTTC	TRBV14	TRBJ2-7	.	.
CASSLGPTEAFF	TGCGCCAGCAGCTTGGGGCCTACTGAAGCTTTCTTT	TRBV5-1	TRBJ1-1	.	.
CASSTGTGGFGELFF	TGCGCCAGCAGCACCGGGACAGGGGGCTTCGGGGAGCTGTTTTTT	TRBV5-1	TRBJ2-2	.	TRBD1
CASSLETGFWRNEQFF	TGTGCCAGCAGCTTAGAAACAGGGTTTTGGCGGAATGAGCAGTTCTTC	TRBV7-9	TRBJ2-1	.	.
CASAPTGGNYGYTF	TGTGCCAGCGCTCCTACAGGGGGTAACTATGGCTACACCTTC	TRBV27	TRBJ1-2	.	TRBD1
CASSLQGMTEAFF	TGTGCCAGCAGCCTACAGGGGATGACTGAAGCTTTCTTT	TRBV12-3/TRBV12-4	TRBJ1-1	few	TRBD1
CASRSDRGNNQPQHF	TGTGCCAGCAGGTCCGACAGGGGTAATAATCAGCCCCAGCATTTT	TRBV6-5	TRBJ1-5	.	TRBD1
CASSFTGDYGYTF	TGTGCCAGCAGCTTTACGGGAGACTATGGCTACACCTTC	TRBV5-4	TRBJ1-2	.	.
CASSQGDGRREDGYTF	TGCGCCAGCAGCCAAGGGGATGGGCGCAGGGAGGACGGCTACACCTTC	TRBV4-1	TRBJ1-2	few	.
CASSISGTGSYNEQFF	TGTGCCAGCAGCATCTCCGGGACAGGGTCCTACAATGAGCAGTTCTTC	TRBV11-3	TRBJ2-1	once	TRBD1